What follows describes a single T cell receptor (beta chain). Its antigen remains unknown. This sample was included in a study of CXCR4 blockade with PD-1 therapy in pancreatic cancer. Study-wide points: Antigen-specificity overlap of convergent dominant clones remained unconfirmed. Tumor clonality averaged roughly 0.15 versus 0.05 in healthy blood, not predicting survival. More frequent amino acid clones had more nucleotide rearrangements, suggesting convergent selection.

Patients who provided the archived tumor blocks had not received neoadjuvant therapy before surgery. Sequencing was performed with immunoSEQ multiplex PCR; in TCRdb, only in-frame clones are kept and a portion is missing. This table holds 3,500 or so clones, 50% found once. From germline, CDR1 is KGHSH and CDR2 LQKENI. There are 14 residues in the CDR3. V lost 2 bases to trimming and J lost 7 bases, with 14 bases between them. Sequenced: tumor tissue. This TCR derives from a human donor with pancreatic ductal adenocarcinoma. This chain connects TRBV18 to TRBJ1-2, with D possibly TRBD1 on 6 matching bases. The DNA of the CDR3 is TGTGCCAGCTCACCATCGGGGGGCGCGGTTGGCTACACCTTC. This encodes CASSPSGGAVGYTF.